These 13 T cell receptor beta chains were all obtained from the same sample, sequenced in a study of shared clonotypes between healthy human individuals (dated by TCRdb to the early 2020s). CD8 naive samples consisted of CD45RO-negative cells that were positively selected for CCR7, yielding a CD45RA+CCR7+ population without TemRA cells. Libraries came from the immunoSEQ multiplex PCR assay. Sourced from immuneACCESS, this table was stored by TCRdb with only in-frame sequences that have V and J called. A share of the clones is absent; for the studies checked, an unresolved V gene accounts for under half, and the remainder has no known explanation. The sample table records 2 million or so clones; over 85% of these occur just once. The leading ten clones occupy 0.85% to 1.2% of the sample. Sequencing input: naive CD8+ T cells sorted from blood. The cell subset or site label, as the study defines it: CD45RA+CCR7+. These receptors all come from a man between 18 and 29 years old in good health.

CDR3 residues: CASSLRQGAGDEKLFF. The CDR3 DNA follows: TGTGCCAGCAGTTTGCGACAGGGGGCGGGTGATGAAAAACTGTTTTTT. The chain links TRBV28 to TRBJ1-4; 10 bases match TRBD1. The trim removed 3 bases at V and 6 bases at J, leaving 7 bases unmatched. The CDR3 contains 16 residues. Germline CDR1 and CDR2: MDHEN and SYDVKM.

The chain links TRBV6-6 to TRBJ2-1; 9 bases map to TRBD2. Losses at the gene ends were 8 bases for V and 6 bases for J; bases not matched to a gene: 11. CDR3 length equals 15 residues. CDR1 MNHNY and CDR2 SVGAGI come from the germline V gene (reference sequence). CDR3 nucleotide sequence: TGTGCCAGCGGATTGCTGGCGGGAGGGCCCAATGAGCAGTTCTTC. This gives the protein CASGLLAGGPNEQFF.

The V and J genes are TRBV28 and TRBJ1-1, with TRBD1 identical over 8 bases. Trimming took 5 bases from V and 0 from J; bases not matched to a gene: 5. The CDR3 contains 15 residues. CDR1 MDHEN and CDR2 SYDVKM come from the germline V gene. The CDR3 nucleotides are TGTGCCAGCAGTCCGGACAGGGTGGTGAACACTGAAGCTTTCTTT. This codes for CASSPDRVVNTEAFF.

The V gene is TRBV5-5, the J gene TRBJ1-1; tentatively, D is TRBD1 (6 bases). V lost 5 bases and J lost 3, with 8 bases in between. CDR3 size: 12 residues. The germline CDR1 and CDR2 sequences are SGHKS and YYEKEE (reference sequence). The CDR3 sequence: CASSGGHTEAFF. The DNA of the CDR3 is TGTGCCAGCAGTGGGGGGCACACTGAAGCTTTCTTT.

The rearrangement joins TRBV9 to TRBJ2-3; D possibly corresponds to TRBD1 (6 bases). Germline V CDR1 and CDR2: SGDLS, YYNGEE. V gave up 0 bases and J gave up 2 bases, with 7 bases separating them. There are 14 residues in the CDR3. CDR3 region: CASSVGQVTDTQYF. In DNA form, the CDR3 reads TGTGCCAGCAGCGTAGGACAGGTCACAGATACGCAGTATTTT.

V usage is TRBV6-6 and J usage is TRBJ1-5; 7 nucleotides agree with TRBD1. V lost 2 bases, J lost 6 bases, and 7 bases stayed unmatched. The CDR3 has 15 amino acids. The V gene's germline CDR1 is MNHNY and CDR2 SVGAGI (reference sequence). In DNA, the CDR3 is TGTGCCAGCAGTTACCTAGCAGGGGGAAGTCAGCCCCAGCATTTT. Amino acid sequence: CASSYLAGGSQPQHF.

The rearrangement uses TRBV7-9 and TRBJ2-3; TRBD2 matches at 11 bases. Germline CDR1 reads SEHNR; CDR2 reads FQNEAQ (reference sequence). The CDR3 consists of 15 residues. Losses at the gene ends were 6 bases for V and 5 bases for J; bases not matched to a gene: 7. The CDR3 is CASRQTSGELDTQYF. The CDR3 DNA reads TGTGCCAGCAGGCAGACTAGCGGGGAGTTAGATACGCAGTATTTT. Full variable domain (outside the CDR3, taken from reference TRBV7-9 and TRBJ2-3): DTGVSQNPRHKITKRGQNVTFRCDPISEHNRLYWYRQTLGQGPEFLTYFQNEAQLEKSRLLSDRFSAERPKGSFSTLEIQRTEQGDSAMYLCASRQTSGELDTQYFGPGTRLTVL.

This chain connects TRBV7-9 to TRBJ2-1; 14 bases fit TRBD2. V lost 5 bases to trimming and J lost 14 bases; unmatched junction nucleotides: 14. CDR1 and CDR2 (germline): SEHNR, FQNEAQ (reference sequence). The CDR3 covers 16 residues. The chain's CDR3 is CASSQGAGLAGAEEFF. DNA for the CDR3: TGTGCCAGCAGCCAGGGTGCGGGACTAGCGGGAGCCGAGGAGTTCTTC.

The rearrangement uses TRBV7-2 and TRBJ2-1; 10 bases map to TRBD2. Trimming removed 3 bases from V and 0 bases from J; junction bases left unmatched: 5. This CDR3 is built from 17 residues. Germline CDR1 is SGHTA and CDR2 is FQGNSA. The CDR3 sequence: CASSFLLAGSSYNEQFF. The CDR3 DNA follows: TGTGCCAGCAGCTTTTTACTAGCGGGGAGCTCCTACAATGAGCAGTTCTTC.

This clone was detected once. The rearrangement joins TRBV28 to TRBJ1-5; the D is unclear. CDR3 size: 13 residues. Trimming shortened V by 5 bases and J by 5 bases, and 10 bases separated the two germline ends. Germline CDR1 is MDHEN and CDR2 is SYDVKM. In nucleotides, the CDR3 is TGTGCCAGCAGTATCCCTCGGGATCAGCCCCAGCATTTT. Residues: CASSIPRDQPQHF.

The CDR3 sequence: CASKPRGTNYGYTF. DNA of the CDR3: TGTGCCAGCAAGCCAAGGGGCACAAACTATGGCTACACCTTC. The V gene is TRBV6-1, the J gene TRBJ1-2; D is possibly TRBD1 (5 bases). With 7 bases removed from V and 2 bases from J, the gap between germline ends came to 14 bases. Germline-derived CDR1 and CDR2 are MNHNS and SASEGT. The CDR3 covers 14 residues.

In this sample, this clone turned up once. In the same sample, other DNA sequences code for this CDR3. The V and J genes are TRBV9 and TRBJ1-2; TRBD1 might be the D (5 bases). The CDR3 runs 14 residues. Germline V gene lookup returns CDR1 SGDLS and CDR2 YYNGEE. The V end lost 0 bases, the J end lost 2 bases, and 8 bases lay between the germline ends. The CDR3 region is CASSVGGPNYGYTF. CDR3 nucleotide sequence: TGTGCCAGCAGCGTAGGGGGACCGAACTATGGCTACACCTTC.

V is TRBV9 and J is TRBJ2-2, with TRBD2 matching over 10 bases. Trimming took 3 bases from V and 4 from J; bases not matched to a gene: 6. CDR1 is SGDLS and CDR2 is YYNGEE in the germline V gene. The CDR3 spans 16 residues. For the CDR3, the DNA is TGTGCCAGCAGCGGAGGACTAGCGGAGCTCACCGGGGAGCTGTTTTTT. Translation gives CASSGGLAELTGELFF.